These 32 T cell receptor beta chains originate from one sample sequenced in a study of T cells in Graves' hyperthyroidism and ophthalmopathy. TCR beta CDR3 sequences were amplified from RNA transcripts. In the first-round RT-PCR of the TCR CDR3, the HTBI primer set was used. TCRdb independently ran MiXCR on the multiplex PCR reads; one entry per CDR3 protein. Among under 600,000 distinct CDR3 sequences listed, roughly 15% were seen once. Sequencing was carried out using blood. Receptors were obtained from a woman aged 40 to 49 with Graves' ophthalmopathy.

This clonotype was seen only a few times. The rearrangement uses TRBV20-1 and TRBJ1-3; 7 bases fit TRBD1. Trimming removed 5 bases from V and 4 bases from J; junction bases left unmatched: 14. Germline CDR1 is DFQATT and CDR2 is SNEGSKA (reference sequence). CDR3 length: 16 residues. The CDR3 sequence is CSADAPTGMEGNTIYF. Here the CDR3 DNA reads TGCAGTGCTGATGCCCCGACAGGGATGGAAGGAAACACCATATATTTT.

V is TRBV15 and J is TRBJ2-1; TRBD2 matches 8 bases. CDR3 length: 17 amino acids. Germline lookup yields CDR1 LNHNV and CDR2 YYDKDF (reference sequence). Unmatched junction bases numbered 15, after V lost 4 bases and J lost 7 bases. CDR3 nucleotide sequence: TGTGCCACCAGCACCCAGGGGAGTAGCGGGAATGAGAATGAGCAGTTCTTC. It yields the protein CATSTQGSSGNENEQFF. Full variable domain (outside the CDR3, taken from reference TRBV15 and TRBJ2-1): DAMVIQNPRYQVTQFGKPVTLSCSQTLNHNVMYWYQQKSSQAPKLLFHYYDKDFNNEADTPDNFQSRRPNTSFCFLDIRSPGLGDTAMYLCATSTQGSSGNENEQFFGPGTRLTVL.

The chain combines TRBV28 with TRBJ1-5; D is perhaps TRBD1 (6 bases). The ends were cut back, 6 bases at V and 9 bases at J, with 12 bases in the middle. This CDR3 is built from 12 residues. CDR1 is MDHEN, CDR2 SYDVKM, per germline. The chain's CDR3 is CASSLTGLPQHF. The DNA for the CDR3 is TGTGCCAGCAGCCTTACAGGGCTGCCCCAGCATTTT.

This clonotype was observed at least ten times. The chain uses TRBV5-5 and TRBJ2-1; TRBD2 aligns across 8 bases. Per germline, CDR1 SGHKS and CDR2 YYEKEE (reference sequence). This CDR3 is 16 amino acids long. The V segment lost 2 bases and the J segment 4 bases; nucleotides outside the gene matches: 8. In DNA, the CDR3 is TGTGCCAGCAGCTTTTTCGGGGGGGCCTTTTACAATGAGCAGTTCTTC. Protein sequence: CASSFFGGAFYNEQFF.

The CDR3 coding sequence is TGTGCCAGCAGCGCTACCAGGGGGCCGAATGAAAAACTGTTTTTT. This gives the protein CASSATRGPNEKLFF. This rearrangement joins TRBV2 to TRBJ1-4, with 8 bases matching TRBD1. V trimming: 6 bases; J trimming: 5 bases; junction bases outside the gene matches: 8. Germline V gene sequence: CDR1 SNHLY, CDR2 FYNNEI. The CDR3 contains 15 residues.

This clonotype was seen only a few times. The rearrangement joins TRBV10-3 to TRBJ2-5; 7 bases fit TRBD1. V shed 6 bases, J shed 1 base, and the junction held 2 bases outside the gene matches. Germline V lookup: CDR1 ENHRY, CDR2 SYGVKD. The CDR3 runs to 13 residues. For the CDR3, the DNA is TGTGCCATCAGGAGGGACAGCCAAGAGACCCAGTACTTC. Its protein is CAIRRDSQETQYF.

This clonotype has just a few counts. This rearrangement joins TRBV7-3 to TRBJ2-7; no clear D gene. The CDR3 extends over 15 amino acids. From germline, CDR1 is SGHTA and CDR2 FQGTGA. Trimming left V 4 bases short and J 3 bases short, with 16 bases between. The CDR3 DNA is TGTGCCAGCAGCTCCTCCGGCGGATCAGGCTACGAGCAGTACTTC. Translation: CASSSSGGSGYEQYF. Complete variable domain (other parts from reference TRBV7-3 and TRBJ2-7): GAGVSQTPSNKVTEKGKYVELRCDPISGHTALYWYRQSLGQGPEFLIYFQGTGAADDSGLPNDRFFAVRPEGSVSTLKIQRTERGDSAVYLCASSSSGGSGYEQYFGPGTRLTVT.

The chain links TRBV18 to TRBJ1-3; no firm D call. Between the trimmed V and J ends, which lost 5 bases and 0 bases, there was a span of 8 bases. The CDR3 runs to 14 residues. CDR1 is KGHSH, CDR2 LQKENI, per germline. The CDR3 DNA reads as TGTGCCAGCTCAAAAAGGGACTCTGGAAACACCATATATTTT. Translating gives CASSKRDSGNTIYF.

There are many counts of this clonotype. The junction differs from germline at one of its ends, possibly a read error. The genes are TRBV5-5 and TRBJ2-3; TRBD2 agrees at 9 bases. The CDR3 runs to 15 residues. Germline V CDR1 and CDR2: SGHKS, YYEKEE (reference sequence). The CDR3 spells CASSLGGTSRDTQYF. For the CDR3, the DNA is TGTGCCAGCAGCTTGGGCGGGACTAGCAGAGATACGCAGTATTTT.

This clonotype was found many times. The chain has TRBV4-1 and TRBJ2-1; 11 nucleotides agree with TRBD2. This CDR3 is built from 17 residues. V was clipped by 0 bases and J by 8 bases; unmatched bases: 9. The germline gives CDR1 MGHRA, CDR2 YSYEKL. The CDR3 DNA is TGCGCCAGCAGCCAAGATAGGGCTAGCGGGAGGTCGGATGAGCAGTTCTTC. Translation: CASSQDRASGRSDEQFF.

This clonotype appeared a few times. The rearrangement joins TRBV7-9 to TRBJ2-3, with a tentative D call TRBD1 (6 bases). Germline CDR1 SEHNR, CDR2 FQNEAQ (reference sequence). The CDR3 has 20 residues. V lost 2 bases, J lost 1 base, and 25 bases lay in between. CDR3 nucleotides: TGTGCCAGCAGCTTATTGGCAAGACTTTCAGGGGAACAGGGCACAGATACGCAGTATTTT. Its translation: CASSLLARLSGEQGTDTQYF.

The table lists this clonotype with many counts. This chain links TRBV7-9 with TRBJ2-7, with 8 bases that match TRBD1. The CDR3 covers 16 residues. Looked up from germline, CDR1 is SEHNR and CDR2 is FQNEAQ (reference sequence). J lost 0 bases, V lost 5 bases, and 9 bases had no gene match. The CDR3 sequence: CASSPPPGTGSYEQYF. CDR3 DNA sequence: TGTGCCAGCAGCCCACCCCCCGGGACAGGCTCCTACGAGCAGTACTTC.

This clonotype has a count of ten or more. The CDR3, as DNA: TGTGCCACCAGTGAAAGGACTAGCGGGAGAAATGAGCAGTTCTTC. This sequence encodes CATSERTSGRNEQFF. V gene TRBV24-1 combines with J gene TRBJ2-1; TRBD2 matches 13 bases. Germline CDR1 KGHDR, CDR2 SFDVKD. V dropped 4 bases and J dropped 7; count of bases not matched to a gene: 3. The CDR3 extends over 15 amino acids.

The chain employs TRBV3-1 and TRBJ1-2; tentatively, D is TRBD1 (6 bases). This CDR3 comprises 16 residues. Germline CDR1 is LGHDT and CDR2 is YNNKEL (reference sequence). Trimming pared 2 bases from V and 3 bases from J, leaving 16 bases between. CDR3 amino acids: CASSQSRGRGHYGYTF. The CDR3 coding sequence is TGTGCCAGCAGCCAAAGCCGAGGGCGGGGGCACTATGGCTACACCTTC.

The chain recombines TRBV4-1 with TRBJ2-2; 7 bases align to TRBD2. The CDR3 has 17 residues. Germline CDR1 reads MGHRA; CDR2 reads YSYEKL. V lost 1 base to trimming and J lost 1 base; unmatched junction nucleotides: 6. CDR3 nucleotide sequence: TGCGCCAGCAGCCAAGGGGCTAGCGGATTGAACACCGGGGAGCTGTTTTTT. Its protein is CASSQGASGLNTGELFF.

This clonotype has ten or more counts. This rearrangement joins TRBV5-6 to TRBJ2-3; 11 nucleotides align to TRBD2. V dropped 0 bases and J dropped 4; count of bases not matched to a gene: 4. Per the germline V gene, CDR1 is SGHDT and CDR2 is YYEEEE. The CDR3 extends over 16 amino acids. The CDR3 DNA is TGTGCCAGCAGCTTGGAACTAGCGGGAGACCCAGATACGCAGTATTTT. Translation gives CASSLELAGDPDTQYF.

The rearrangement uses TRBV6-5 and TRBJ2-7; D gene uncertain. V lost 5 bases and J lost 3, with 11 bases in between. This CDR3 spans 13 amino acids. Germline CDR1 is MNHEY and CDR2 is SVGAGI. CDR3 sequence (DNA): TGTGCCAGCAGTAACTTAGAGCGCTACGAGCAGTACTTC. Encoded protein: CASSNLERYEQYF.

This clonotype was seen a handful of times. The gene calls are TRBV4-1 and TRBJ2-7; 8 nucleotides agree with TRBD1. The J segment lost 4 bases and the V segment lost 1 base, leaving 6 bases of the junction unmatched. Germline V gene lookup returns CDR1 MGHRA and CDR2 YSYEKL. This CDR3 has 15 residues. The CDR3 DNA reads TGCGCCAGCAGCCAAGGCCAGGGGGCGCCTTACGAGCAGTACTTC. Translated, it gives CASSQGQGAPYEQYF.

This clonotype was detected ten times or more. The chain employs TRBV11-2 and TRBJ2-7; no clear D gene. Trimming stripped 5 bases from V and 3 bases from J, with 14 bases between. Germline V gene sequence: CDR1 SGHAT, CDR2 FQNNGV. The CDR3 is 14 residues long. The CDR3 region is CASSPAVNFYEQYF. The CDR3 coding sequence is TGTGCCAGCAGCCCAGCTGTAAATTTCTACGAGCAGTACTTC.

The J gene is TRBJ2-1, the V gene TRBV9; no firm D call. V was shortened by 1 base and J by 10 bases, with 9 bases between the two germline ends. Germline-derived CDR1 and CDR2 are SGDLS and YYNGEE. The CDR3 totals 12 residues. Written as DNA, the CDR3 is TGTGCCAGCAGCGTAAAGGGCGGCGAGCAGTTCTTC. This encodes CASSVKGGEQFF.

A word on this clonotype: This sequence may be a read error, since a much larger clone differs from it by one base. V and J are TRBV6-2 or TRBV6-3 and TRBJ2-1; 7 nucleotides match TRBD1. Germline assignment: CDR1 MNHEY and CDR2 SVGEGT. The CDR3 is made up of 15 amino acids. V lost 6 bases to trimming and J lost 4 bases; unmatched junction nucleotides: 9. CDR3: CASSDRQGRYNEQFF. CDR3 bases: TGTGCCAGCAGCGACAGACAGGGAAGGTACAATGAGCAGTTCTTC.

This clonotype was detected ten times or more. The genes are TRBV20-1 and TRBJ1-1, with a weak D call TRBD1 (5 bases). The CDR3 length is 15 residues. V was cut by 1 base and J by 0 bases, with 12 bases left in between. Looked up from germline, CDR1 is DFQATT and CDR2 is SNEGSKA (reference sequence). DNA of the CDR3: TGCAGTGCTAGAGGGGGCGGGATTCTGAACACTGAAGCTTTCTTT. This encodes CSARGGGILNTEAFF.

This clonotype has at least ten counts. The chain combines TRBV18 with TRBJ2-5; the match to TRBD2 covers 9 bases. Germline CDR1 is KGHSH and CDR2 is LQKENI. Trimming removed 5 bases from V and 3 bases from J; junction bases left unmatched: 4. There are 14 residues in the CDR3. The CDR3 coding sequence is TGTGCCAGCTCAGCGACTAGCGGAGAAGAGACCCAGTACTTC. It is translated as CASSATSGEETQYF.

Ten or more counts support this clonotype. V is TRBV10-3 and J is TRBJ2-3; D call uncertain. V dropped 6 bases and J dropped 6 bases, with 10 bases sitting between them. The CDR3 contains 12 residues. In germline, CDR1 is ENHRY, CDR2 SYGVKD. The CDR3 DNA reads TGTGCCATCAGGGACCCGGGCGATACGCAGTATTTT. Its translation is CAIRDPGDTQYF.

To note about this clonotype: A much more abundant neighbour one base away suggests this may be a read error. The chain links TRBV5-1 to TRBJ2-7; 11 nucleotides line up with TRBD2. V lost 5 bases and J lost 5; bases outside the gene matches: 3. CDR1 is SGHRS and CDR2 is YFSETQ in the germline V gene. The CDR3 spans 13 residues. CDR3 protein: CASSAGLADEQYF. The CDR3 DNA reads as TGCGCCAGCAGTGCGGGACTAGCGGACGAGCAGTACTTC.

The chain combines TRBV3-1 with TRBJ2-5; no definite D call. CDR3 length: 14 residues. V shed 2 bases and J shed 5 bases, with 12 bases lying between them. The germline V gene encodes CDR1 LGHDT and CDR2 YNNKEL (reference sequence). The CDR3: CASSQSSGVETQYF. In DNA, the CDR3 is TGTGCCAGCAGCCAATCCAGTGGGGTGGAGACCCAGTACTTC.

The table lists this clonotype with many counts. This chain uses TRBV2 with TRBJ1-3; D is uncertain. This CDR3 comprises 13 residues. Between the trimmed V and J ends, which lost 3 bases and 2 bases, there was a span of 5 bases. CDR1 and CDR2 from the germline V gene are SNHLY and FYNNEI. The CDR3 reads CASSDTAGNTIYF. Written as DNA, the CDR3 is TGTGCCAGCAGTGATACGGCTGGAAACACCATATATTTT.

This clonotype was observed a handful of times. A read error may produce the germline difference seen at one junction end. This sequence joins TRBV11-2 and TRBJ1-3, with unresolved D. Germline CDR1 and CDR2: SGHAT and FQNNGV. This CDR3 is 15 amino acids long. CDR3 sequence reads: CASSYGGYSGNTVYF. The CDR3 DNA is TGTGCCAGCAGCTATGGTGGTTACTCTGGAAACACCGTATATTTT.

In its sample, this clonotype was seen many times. This chain joins TRBV30 and TRBJ2-7; D ambiguous. The ends were cut back, 6 bases at V and 1 base at J, with 10 bases in the middle. CDR1 is GTSNPN and CDR2 is SVGIG in the germline V gene (reference sequence). This CDR3 has 12 residues. As DNA, the CDR3 is TGTGCCTGCGGGTCCACATCCTACGAGCAGTACTTC. Protein product: CACGSTSYEQYF.

At least ten counts were recorded for this clonotype. The J gene is TRBJ1-5, the V gene TRBV6-2 or TRBV6-3; D remains unclear. Germline CDR1 MNHEY, CDR2 SVGEGT. V was trimmed by 4 bases and J by 0 bases, leaving 4 bases between them. CDR3 length: 13 amino acids. CDR3 nucleotide sequence: TGTGCCAGCAGTTTCCATAGCAATCAGCCCCAGCATTTT. This gives the protein CASSFHSNQPQHF.

This clonotype was seen ten or more times. The V gene is TRBV3-1, the J gene TRBJ2-7; D is perhaps TRBD1 (6 bases). Trimming pared 8 bases from V and 0 bases from J, leaving 14 bases between. The CDR3 contains 14 residues. CDR1 and CDR2 from the germline V gene are LGHDT and YNNKEL (reference sequence). In nucleotides, the CDR3 is TGTGCCAGCCGCCCCGGGACAAACTCCTACGAGCAGTACTTC. Residues: CASRPGTNSYEQYF.

The J gene is TRBJ2-1, the V gene TRBV7-9; D could derive from TRBD1 or TRBD2 (5 bases each). V dropped 2 bases and J dropped 8 bases, with 16 bases sitting between them. CDR3 length equals 15 residues. The germline CDR1 and CDR2 sequences are SEHNR and FQNEAQ (reference sequence). CDR3 protein: CASSLTGTQRDEQFF. The CDR3 DNA is TGTGCCAGCAGCTTAACTGGGACCCAGAGGGATGAGCAGTTCTTC.